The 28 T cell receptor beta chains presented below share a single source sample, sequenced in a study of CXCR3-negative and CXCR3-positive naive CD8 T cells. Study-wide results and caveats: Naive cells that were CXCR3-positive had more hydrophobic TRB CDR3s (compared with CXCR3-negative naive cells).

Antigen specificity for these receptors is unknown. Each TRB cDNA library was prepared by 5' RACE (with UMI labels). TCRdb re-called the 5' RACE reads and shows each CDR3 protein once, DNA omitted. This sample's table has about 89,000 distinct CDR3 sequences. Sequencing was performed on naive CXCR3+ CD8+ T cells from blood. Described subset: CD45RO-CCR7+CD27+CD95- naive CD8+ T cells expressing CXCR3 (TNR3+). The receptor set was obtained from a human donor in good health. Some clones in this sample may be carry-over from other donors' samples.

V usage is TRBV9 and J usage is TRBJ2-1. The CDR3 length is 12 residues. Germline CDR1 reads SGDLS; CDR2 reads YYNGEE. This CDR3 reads CASSSHYNEQFF.

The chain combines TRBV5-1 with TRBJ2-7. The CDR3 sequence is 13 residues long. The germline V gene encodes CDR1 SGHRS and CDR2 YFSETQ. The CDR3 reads CASRLQSSYEQYF.

The CDR3 reads CASSDSAGELFF. This chain connects TRBV6-2 or TRBV6-3 to TRBJ2-2. The germline V gene has CDR1 MNHEY and CDR2 SVGEGT. The CDR3 runs to 12 residues.

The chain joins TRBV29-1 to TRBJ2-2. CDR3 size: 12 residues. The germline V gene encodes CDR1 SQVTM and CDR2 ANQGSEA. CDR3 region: CSVDTDSGELFF.

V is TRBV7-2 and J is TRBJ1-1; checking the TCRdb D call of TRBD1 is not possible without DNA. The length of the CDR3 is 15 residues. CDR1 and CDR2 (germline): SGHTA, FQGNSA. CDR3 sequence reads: CASSSPDTAVPEAFF.

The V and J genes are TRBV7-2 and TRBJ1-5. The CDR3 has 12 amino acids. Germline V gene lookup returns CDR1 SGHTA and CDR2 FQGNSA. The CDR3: CASSLFGQPQHF.

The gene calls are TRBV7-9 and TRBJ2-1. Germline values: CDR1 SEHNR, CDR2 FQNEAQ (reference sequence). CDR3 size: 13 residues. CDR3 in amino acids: CASSSFSLNEQFF.

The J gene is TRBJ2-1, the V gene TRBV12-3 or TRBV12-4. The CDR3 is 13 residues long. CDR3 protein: CASSPRRVDEQFF.

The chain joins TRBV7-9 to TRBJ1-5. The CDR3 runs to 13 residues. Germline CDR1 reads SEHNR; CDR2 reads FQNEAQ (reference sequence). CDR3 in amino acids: CASSLGEFGDRLF.

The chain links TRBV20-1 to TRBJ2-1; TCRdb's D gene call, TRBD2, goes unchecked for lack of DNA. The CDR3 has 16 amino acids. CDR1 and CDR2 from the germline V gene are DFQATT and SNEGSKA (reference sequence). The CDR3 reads CSASPLSSGGPNEQFF.

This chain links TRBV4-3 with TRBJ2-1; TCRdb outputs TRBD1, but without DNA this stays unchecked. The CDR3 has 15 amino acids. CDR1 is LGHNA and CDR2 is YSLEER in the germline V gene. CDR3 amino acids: CASSQDGQGDNEQFF.

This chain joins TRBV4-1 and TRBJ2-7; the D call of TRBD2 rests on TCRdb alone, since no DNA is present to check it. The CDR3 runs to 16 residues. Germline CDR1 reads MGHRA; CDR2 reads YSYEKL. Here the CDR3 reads CASSQDPGPSSYEQYF.

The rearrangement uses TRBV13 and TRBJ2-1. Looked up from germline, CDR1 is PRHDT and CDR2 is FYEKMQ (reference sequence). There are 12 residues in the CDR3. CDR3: CASSLGKGEQFF.

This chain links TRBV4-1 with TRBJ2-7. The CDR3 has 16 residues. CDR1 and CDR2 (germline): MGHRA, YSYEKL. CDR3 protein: CASSQDFGPSNYEQYF.

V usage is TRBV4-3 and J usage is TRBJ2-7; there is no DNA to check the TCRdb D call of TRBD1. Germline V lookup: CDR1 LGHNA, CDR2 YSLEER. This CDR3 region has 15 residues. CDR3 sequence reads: CASSQYRDSPYEQYF.

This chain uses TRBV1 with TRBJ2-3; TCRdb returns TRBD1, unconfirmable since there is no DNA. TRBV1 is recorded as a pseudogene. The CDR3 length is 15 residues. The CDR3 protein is CTSNPTGRDTDTQYF.

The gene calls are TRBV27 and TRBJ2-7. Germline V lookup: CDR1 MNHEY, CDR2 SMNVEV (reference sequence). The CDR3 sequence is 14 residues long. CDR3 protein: CASSLGRGTYEQYF.

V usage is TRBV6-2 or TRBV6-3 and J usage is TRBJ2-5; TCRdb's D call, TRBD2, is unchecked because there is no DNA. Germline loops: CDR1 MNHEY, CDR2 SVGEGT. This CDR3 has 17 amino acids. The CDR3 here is CASSYAFSGRAGGTQYF.

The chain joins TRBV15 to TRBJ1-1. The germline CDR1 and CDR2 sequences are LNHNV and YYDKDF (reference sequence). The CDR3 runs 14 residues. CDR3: CATSRDHAVRQAFF.

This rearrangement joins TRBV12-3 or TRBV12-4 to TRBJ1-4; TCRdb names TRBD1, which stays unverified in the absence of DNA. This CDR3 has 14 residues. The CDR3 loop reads CASKGDGVGEKLFF.

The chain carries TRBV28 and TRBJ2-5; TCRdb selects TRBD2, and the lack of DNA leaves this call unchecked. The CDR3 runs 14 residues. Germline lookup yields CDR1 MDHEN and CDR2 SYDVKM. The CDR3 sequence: CASREPGLQETQYF. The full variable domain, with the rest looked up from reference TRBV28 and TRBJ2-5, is DVKVTQSSRYLVKRTGEKVFLECVQDMDHENMFWYRQDPGLGLRLIYFSYDVKMKEKGDIPEGYSVSREKKERFSLILESASTNQTSMYLCASREPGLQETQYFGPGTRLLVL.

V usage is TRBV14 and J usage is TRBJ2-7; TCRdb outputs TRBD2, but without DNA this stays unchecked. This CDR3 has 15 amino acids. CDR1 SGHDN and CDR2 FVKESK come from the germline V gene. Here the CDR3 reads CASSHSGGSSYEQYF.

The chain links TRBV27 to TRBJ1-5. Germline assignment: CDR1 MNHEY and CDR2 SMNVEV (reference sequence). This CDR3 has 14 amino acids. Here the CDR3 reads CVSSLSYSNQPQHF.

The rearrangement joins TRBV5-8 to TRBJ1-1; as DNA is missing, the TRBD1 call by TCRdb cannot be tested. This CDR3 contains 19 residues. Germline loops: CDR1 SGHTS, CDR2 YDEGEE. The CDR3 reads CASSLVVGVRARGNTEAFF.

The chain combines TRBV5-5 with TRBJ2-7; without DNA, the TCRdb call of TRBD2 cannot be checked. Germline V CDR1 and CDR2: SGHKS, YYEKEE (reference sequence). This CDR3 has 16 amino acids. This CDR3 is CASSFGGPSSSYEQYF.

CDR3 amino acids: CASSYSGAETFF. This sequence joins TRBV6-5 and TRBJ1-1. Germline CDR1 is MNHEY and CDR2 is SVGAGI. There are 12 residues in the CDR3.

CDR3 sequence reads: CASGQLRQGNEQYF. The gene calls are TRBV3-1 and TRBJ2-7; as DNA is missing, the TRBD1 call by TCRdb cannot be tested. CDR1 is LGHDT and CDR2 is YNNKEL in the germline V gene (reference sequence). This CDR3 region has 14 residues.

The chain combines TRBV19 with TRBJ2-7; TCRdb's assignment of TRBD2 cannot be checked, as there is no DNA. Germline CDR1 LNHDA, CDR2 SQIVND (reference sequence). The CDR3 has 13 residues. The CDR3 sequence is CASSPSLAGEQYF.